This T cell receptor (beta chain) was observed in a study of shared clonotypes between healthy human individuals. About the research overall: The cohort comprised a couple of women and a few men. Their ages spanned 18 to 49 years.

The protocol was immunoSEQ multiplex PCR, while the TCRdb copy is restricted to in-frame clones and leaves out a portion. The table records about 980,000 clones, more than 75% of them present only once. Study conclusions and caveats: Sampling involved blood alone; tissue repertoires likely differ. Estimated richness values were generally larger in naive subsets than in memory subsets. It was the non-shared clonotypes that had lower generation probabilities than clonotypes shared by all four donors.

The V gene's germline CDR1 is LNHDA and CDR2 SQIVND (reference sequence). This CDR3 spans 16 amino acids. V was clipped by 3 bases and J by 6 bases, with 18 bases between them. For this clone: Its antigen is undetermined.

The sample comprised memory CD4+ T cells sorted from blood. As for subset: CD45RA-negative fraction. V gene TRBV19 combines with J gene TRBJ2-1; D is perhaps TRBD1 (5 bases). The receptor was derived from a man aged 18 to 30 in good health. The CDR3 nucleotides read TGTGCCAGTAGTATCTTAGCAGGGAAAGTGGGCAATGAGCAGTTCTTC. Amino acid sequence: CASSILAGKVGNEQFF.